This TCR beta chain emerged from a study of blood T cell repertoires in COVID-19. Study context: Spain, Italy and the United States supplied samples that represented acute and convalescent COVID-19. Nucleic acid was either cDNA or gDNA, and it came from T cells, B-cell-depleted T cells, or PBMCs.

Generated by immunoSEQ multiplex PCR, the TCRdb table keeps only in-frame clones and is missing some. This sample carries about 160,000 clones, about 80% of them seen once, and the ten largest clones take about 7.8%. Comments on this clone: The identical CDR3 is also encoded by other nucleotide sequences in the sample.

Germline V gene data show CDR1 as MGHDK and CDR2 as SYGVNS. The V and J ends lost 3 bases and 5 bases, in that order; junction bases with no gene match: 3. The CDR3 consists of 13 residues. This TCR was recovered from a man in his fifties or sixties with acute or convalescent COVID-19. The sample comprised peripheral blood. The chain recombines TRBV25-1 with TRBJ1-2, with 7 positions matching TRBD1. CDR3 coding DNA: TGTGCCAGCAGTGAGCAGGGGGATTATGGCTACACCTTC. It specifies CASSEQGDYGYTF.